This record concerns one TCR beta chain sequence. The antigen is undetermined. The junction had 6 bases not matched to a gene; V was cut back by 7 bases and J by 4 bases. The CDR3 is 13 residues long. Germline V gene data show CDR1 as LNHDA and CDR2 as SQIVND (reference sequence). This sample was included in a study of T cell responses to AZD1222 COVID-19 vaccine. At the level of the study: Whether given at about 4 or about 12 weeks, second doses were pooled.

General study findings and limits: In all cases, repertoires were sampled only after the peak T cell response. Spike-specific TCR breadth and depth grew following two AZD1222 doses. There were mostly white British donors and more females than males, and clonal diversity was possibly underestimated.

Assay used: immunoSEQ multiplex PCR; TCRdb lists only in-frame clones, some missing. The data contain 110,000 to 150,000 clones, 75% to 90% of them singletons. The J gene is TRBJ2-7, the V gene TRBV19; 8 nucleotides match TRBD1. The source was peripheral blood, collected on day 0 of AZD1222 vaccination. This receptor was identified in an adult in good health. The CDR3 sequence is CASTGGARYEQYF. DNA of the CDR3: TGTGCCAGTACAGGGGGCGCGAGGTACGAGCAGTACTTC.